A selection of T cell receptor beta chains follows, all from one sample in a study of cytomegalovirus exposure and HLA in healthy donors. Data came from immunoSEQ multiplex PCR; TCRdb stores just in-frame clones and leaves some out. The sample lists fewer than 55,000 clones; roughly nine tenths were seen once. Input material: PBMCs. The receptor source for this set is a man younger than 35 in good health and CMV-seronegative. The CDR3 runs from the conserved cysteine through the conserved F or W. The D gene is left open where the match is weak. Only some rows state a clone size, as once, few, many or a class for expanded clones.

clone_size d_call j_call v_call cdr3_nt cdr3_aa
- TRBD1 TRBJ2-1 TRBV9 TGTGCCAGCAGCCCCCGGCAGGGGACAGGCGCCTACAATGAGCAGTTCTTC CASSPRQGTGAYNEQFF
- - TRBJ2-2 TRBV19 TGTGCCAGTAGTAAACAGGGCGGGGAGCTGTTTTTT CASSKQGGELFF
- - TRBJ2-7 TRBV28 TGTGCCAGCACCCCGTCGGGGAGCTCCTACGAGCAGTACTTC CASTPSGSSYEQYF
- TRBD2 TRBJ2-1 TRBV19 TGTGCCAGTACAGGACTAGCGGGAGTTGGTGAGCAGTTCTTC CASTGLAGVGEQFF
- - TRBJ2-3 TRBV27 TGTGCCAGCAGACAAAGGGGGATATCTAGCACAGATACGCAGTATTTT CASRQRGISSTDTQYF
- - TRBJ2-7 TRBV15 TGTGCCACCAGTCCCCGCCAGGGGGGCTACGAGCAGTACTTC CATSPRQGGYEQYF
- - TRBJ2-6 TRBV13 TGTGCCAGCAGCTTATCAGGGACTGGGGCCAACGTCCTGACTTTC CASSLSGTGANVLTF
once - TRBJ1-2 TRBV6-1 TGTGCCAGTACCCAGGGTATAGGTTATGGCTACACCTTC CASTQGIGYGYTF
- TRBD1 TRBJ1-4 TRBV30 TGTGCCTGGAGCCGCGGGTTATCCGGGACAGAGAATGAAAAACTGTTTTTT CAWSRGLSGTENEKLFF
- - TRBJ1-3 TRBV18 TGTGCCAGCTCACCCGCTGGACAGTTTGGAAACACCATATATTTT CASSPAGQFGNTIYF
once TRBD2 TRBJ2-2 TRBV11-2 TGTGCCAGCACCCGGGGCGGGGGACCGAACACCGGGGAGCTGTTTTTT CASTRGGGPNTGELFF
- TRBD2 TRBJ2-1 TRBV9 TGTGCCAGCAGCGTAGGTGGCGGCGGGAGGGGGTTCAATGAGCAGTTCTTC CASSVGGGGRGFNEQFF
- - TRBJ1-1 TRBV6-6 TGTGCCAGCAGGTTGCGGGGGGGCCCTGAAGCTTTCTTT CASRLRGGPEAFF
- TRBD1 TRBJ2-7 TRBV7-3 TGTGCCAGCAGCTTAGGTCCAGGGACAGGGGATTCTCAAAGCTACGAGCAGTACTTC CASSLGPGTGDSQSYEQYF
once - TRBJ2-7 TRBV7-9 TGTGCCAGCAGCACCCAGGAAAAGCAGTACTTC CASSTQEKQYF
- TRBD1 TRBJ2-5 TRBV30 TGTGCCTGGAGCAGAGGGGGCGCGAGGCTAGAGACCCAGTACTTC CAWSRGGARLETQYF
- - TRBJ2-5 TRBV6-6 TGTGCCAGCAGTTACTCCCCGGGGGTTCAAGAGACCCAGTACTTC CASSYSPGVQETQYF
- - TRBJ2-6 TRBV6-1 TGTGCCAGCAGTGGACAGTCTATCTCTGGGGCCAACGTCCTGACTTTC CASSGQSISGANVLTF
- TRBD1 TRBJ2-7 TRBV19 TGTGCCAGTAGTTATGCCCTGGCGGGACAGGCCCTCTCCTACGAGCAGTACTTC CASSYALAGQALSYEQYF
- TRBD2 TRBJ2-3 TRBV4-2 TGTGCCAGCAGCCAAGGACATATAGTAGCGGGACCGGATACGCAGTATTTT CASSQGHIVAGPDTQYF
- TRBD1 TRBJ2-2 TRBV9 TGTGCCAGCAGTTGGGACAGCCAAAACACCGGGGAGCTGTTTTTT CASSWDSQNTGELFF
- TRBD1 TRBJ2-7 TRBV6-5 TGTGCCAGCAAAAAGTTCGGACAGGGGGTGGGCGAGCAGTACTTC CASKKFGQGVGEQYF
once TRBD2 TRBJ2-7 TRBV7-9 TGTGCCTCGGGAGGGAGCGCCTACGAGCAGTACTTC CASGGSAYEQYF
- TRBD2 TRBJ2-3 TRBV9 TGTGCCAGCAGCGTACGGGGGGCTAGCGGGAACACAGATACGCAGTATTTT CASSVRGASGNTDTQYF
- TRBD2 TRBJ2-7 TRBV5-1 TGCGCCAGCAGACTGGAAAGCGGGAGGGTCTACGAGCAGTACTTC CASRLESGRVYEQYF
- - TRBJ2-5 TRBV29-1 TGCAGCGCTGACAGGGGAGGGGAGACCCAGTACTTC CSADRGGETQYF
few - TRBJ2-3 TRBV5-8 TGTGCCAGCAGCTTGGCCACAGGGTCAGATACGCAGTATTTT CASSLATGSDTQYF
- TRBD1 TRBJ2-7 TRBV28 TGTGCCACCGACGGAAACAGGGGAATTGCGTACTTC CATDGNRGIAYF
- TRBD2 TRBJ2-1 TRBV19 TGTGCCAGTAGTATCCCGACTAGCGGGTATTCGCCGGATGAGCAGTTCTTC CASSIPTSGYSPDEQFF
- TRBD1 TRBJ2-3 TRBV7-2 TGTGCCAGCAGCTTTGGACAGGGGGTCGGGACAGATACGCAGTATTTT CASSFGQGVGTDTQYF
- - TRBJ2-5 TRBV29-1 TGCAGCGATGCGGAAGCGGAGACCCAGTACTTC CSDAEAETQYF
once - TRBJ2-1 TRBV19 TGTGCCAGTAGTATCAGGCTTGCCAGGGAGCAGTTCTTC CASSIRLAREQFF
- TRBD2 TRBJ2-1 TRBV28 TGTGCCAGCAGTTTAGCCGGACTAGCGGGAGTTGACGAGCAGTTCTTC CASSLAGLAGVDEQFF
- TRBD1 TRBJ2-7 TRBV7-6 TGTGCCAGCAGCAGGACAGGGTTGGGCTACGAGCAGTACTTC CASSRTGLGYEQYF
- TRBD2 TRBJ2-3 TRBV29-1 TGCAGCGTTACTAGCGGGAGTGCAATGGATACGCAGTATTTT CSVTSGSAMDTQYF
once TRBD1 TRBJ2-3 TRBV7-2 TGTGCCAGCAGCGCGGACAGGGGGAAGAGGGATACGCAGTATTTT CASSADRGKRDTQYF
once TRBD1 TRBJ1-5 TRBV18 TGTGCCAGCTCCCAAGGACAGGGGCAGGGAAATCAGCCCCAGCATTTT CASSQGQGQGNQPQHF
- - TRBJ1-1 TRBV7-2 TGTGCCAGCAGCTTAGGATGGACAGACACTGAAGCTTTCTTT CASSLGWTDTEAFF
- TRBD2 TRBJ2-1 TRBV19 TGTGCCAGTAGTATACTCAGCGGGAGGGCCAGTGAGCAGTTCTTC CASSILSGRASEQFF
- - TRBJ1-1 TRBV11-3 TGTGCCAGCAGCCCACCGGGGGGGGGAACTGAAGCTTTCTTT CASSPPGGGTEAFF
- - TRBJ2-1 TRBV28 TGTGCCAGCAGTACGGGACACCCATCCTACAATGAGCAGTTCTTC CASSTGHPSYNEQFF
- TRBD1 TRBJ2-7 TRBV5-1 TGCGCCAGCAGCCCCGGACAGGGACTTCGCGAGCAGTACTTC CASSPGQGLREQYF
- - TRBJ1-3 TRBV4-2 TGTGCCAGCAGCCAAGTAGGGGAGGACACCATATATTTT CASSQVGEDTIYF
- TRBD2 TRBJ2-2 TRBV11-2 TGTGCCAGCAGCCGGACTAGCGGGAACACCGGGGAGCTGTTTTTT CASSRTSGNTGELFF
- TRBD1 TRBJ1-1 TRBV28 TGTGCCAGCAGTGTGACCGGGACAGGGTGGTTCTCAGCTTTCTTT CASSVTGTGWFSAFF
- TRBD2 TRBJ2-1 TRBV10-3 TGTGCCATCAGTCTTCCCGTGGGGACTAGCGGGACCCGCTCCTACAATGAGCAGTTCTTC CAISLPVGTSGTRSYNEQFF
once TRBD1 TRBJ2-3 TRBV7-9 TGTGCCAGCAGTAATACAGGGGGGCGGACAGATACGCAGTATTTT CASSNTGGRTDTQYF
- - TRBJ1-3 TRBV11-3 TGTGCCAGCAGCTTAGGGGCAGGAGGAAACACCATATATTTT CASSLGAGGNTIYF
- - TRBJ2-7 TRBV6-1 TGTGCCACCACTGACAGGTTGGTAATATACGAGCAGTACTTC CATTDRLVIYEQYF